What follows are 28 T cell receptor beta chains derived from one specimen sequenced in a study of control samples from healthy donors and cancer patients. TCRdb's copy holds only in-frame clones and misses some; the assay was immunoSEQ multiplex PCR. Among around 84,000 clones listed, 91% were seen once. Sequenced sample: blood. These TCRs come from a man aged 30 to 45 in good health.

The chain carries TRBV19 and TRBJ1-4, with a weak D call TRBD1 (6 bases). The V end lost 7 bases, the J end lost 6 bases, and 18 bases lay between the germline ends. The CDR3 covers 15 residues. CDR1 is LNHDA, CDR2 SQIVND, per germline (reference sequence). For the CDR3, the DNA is TGTGCCAGTATCGCAGGTCGTGAGGGGGATGAAAAACTGTTTTTT. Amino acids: CASIAGREGDEKLFF.

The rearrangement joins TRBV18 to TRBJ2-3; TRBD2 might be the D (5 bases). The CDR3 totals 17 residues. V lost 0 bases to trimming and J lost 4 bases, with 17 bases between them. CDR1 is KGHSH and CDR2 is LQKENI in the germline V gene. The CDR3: CASSPPLADLLPDTQYF. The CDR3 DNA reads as TGTGCCAGCTCACCACCCCTAGCAGATCTCCTTCCAGATACGCAGTATTTT.

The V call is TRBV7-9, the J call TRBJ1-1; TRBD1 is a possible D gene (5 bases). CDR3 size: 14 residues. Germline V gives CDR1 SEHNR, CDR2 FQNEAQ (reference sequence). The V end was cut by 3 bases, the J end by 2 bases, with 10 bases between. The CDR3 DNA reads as TGTGCCAGCAGCTTGGGGGATTCCAACACTGAAGCTTTCTTT. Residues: CASSLGDSNTEAFF.

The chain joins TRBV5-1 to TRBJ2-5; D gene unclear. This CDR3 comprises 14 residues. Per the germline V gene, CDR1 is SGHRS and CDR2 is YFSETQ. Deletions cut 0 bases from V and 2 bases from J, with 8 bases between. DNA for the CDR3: TGCGCCAGCAGCTTGGTCCGAGGACAAGAGACCCAGTACTTC. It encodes CASSLVRGQETQYF.

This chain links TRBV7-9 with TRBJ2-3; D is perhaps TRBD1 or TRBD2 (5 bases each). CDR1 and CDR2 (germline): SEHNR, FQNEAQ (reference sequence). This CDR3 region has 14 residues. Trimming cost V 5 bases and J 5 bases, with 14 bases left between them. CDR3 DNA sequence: TGTGCCAGCAGCGGAGGTGGGGCAGTAGATACGCAGTATTTT. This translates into CASSGGGAVDTQYF. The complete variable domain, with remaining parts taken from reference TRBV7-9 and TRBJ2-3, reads DTGVSQNPRHKITKRGQNVTFRCDPISEHNRLYWYRQTLGQGPEFLTYFQNEAQLEKSRLLSDRFSAERPKGSFSTLEIQRTEQGDSAMYLCASSGGGAVDTQYFGPGTRLTVL.

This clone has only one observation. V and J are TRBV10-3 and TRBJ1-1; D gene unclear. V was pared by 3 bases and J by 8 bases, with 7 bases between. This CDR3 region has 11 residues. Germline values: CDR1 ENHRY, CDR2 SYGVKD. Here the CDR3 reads CAISDTREAFF. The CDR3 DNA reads TGTGCCATCAGTGACACCAGGGAAGCTTTCTTT.

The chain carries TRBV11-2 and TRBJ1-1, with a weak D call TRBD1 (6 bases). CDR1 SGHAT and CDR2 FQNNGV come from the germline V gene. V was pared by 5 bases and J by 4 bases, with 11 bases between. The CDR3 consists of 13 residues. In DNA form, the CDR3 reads TGTGCCAGCAGCCCTCAGACAGGCACTGAAGCTTTCTTT. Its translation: CASSPQTGTEAFF.

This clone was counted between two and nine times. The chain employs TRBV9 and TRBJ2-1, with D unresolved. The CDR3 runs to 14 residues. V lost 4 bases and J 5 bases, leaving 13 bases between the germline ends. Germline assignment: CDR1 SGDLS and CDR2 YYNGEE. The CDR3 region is CASSPFNSNNEQFF. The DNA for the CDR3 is TGTGCCAGCAGCCCCTTCAACTCGAACAATGAGCAGTTCTTC.

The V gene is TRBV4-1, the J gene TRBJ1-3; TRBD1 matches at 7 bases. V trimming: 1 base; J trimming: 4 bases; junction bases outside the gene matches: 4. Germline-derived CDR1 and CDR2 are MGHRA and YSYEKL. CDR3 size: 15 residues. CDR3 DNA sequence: TGCGCCAGCAGCCAAGTAGGGACAGTCGGAAACACCATATATTTT. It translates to CASSQVGTVGNTIYF.

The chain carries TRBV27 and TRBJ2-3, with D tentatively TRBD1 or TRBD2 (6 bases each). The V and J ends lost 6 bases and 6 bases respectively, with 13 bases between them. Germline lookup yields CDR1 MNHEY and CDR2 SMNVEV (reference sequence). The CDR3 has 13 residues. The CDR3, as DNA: TGTGCCAGCAGAAAAACAGGGACTGATACGCAGTATTTT. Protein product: CASRKTGTDTQYF.

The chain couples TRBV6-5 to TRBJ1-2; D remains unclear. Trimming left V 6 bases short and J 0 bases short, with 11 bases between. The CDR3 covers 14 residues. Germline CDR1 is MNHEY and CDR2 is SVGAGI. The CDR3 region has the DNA TGTGCCAGCAGGGAGGCAAAACCTAACTATGGCTACACCTTC. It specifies CASREAKPNYGYTF.

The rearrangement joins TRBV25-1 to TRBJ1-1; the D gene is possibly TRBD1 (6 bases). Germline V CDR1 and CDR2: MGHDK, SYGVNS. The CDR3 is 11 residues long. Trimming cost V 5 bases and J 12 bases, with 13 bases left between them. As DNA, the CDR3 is TGTGCCAGCAGTTCCTACAGGGCGCCTTTCTTT. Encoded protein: CASSSYRAPFF.

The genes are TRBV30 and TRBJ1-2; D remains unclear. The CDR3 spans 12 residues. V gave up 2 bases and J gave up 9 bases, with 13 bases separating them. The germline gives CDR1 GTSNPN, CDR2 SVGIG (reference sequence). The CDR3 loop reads CAWSPRTDRYTF. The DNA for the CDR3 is TGTGCCTGGAGTCCTAGGACTGACCGCTACACCTTC.

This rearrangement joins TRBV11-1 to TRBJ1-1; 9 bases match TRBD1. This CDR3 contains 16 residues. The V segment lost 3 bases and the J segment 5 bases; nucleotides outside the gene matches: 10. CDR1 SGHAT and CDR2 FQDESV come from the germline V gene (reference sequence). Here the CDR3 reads CASSLERTGDRTEAFF. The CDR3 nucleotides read TGTGCCAGCAGCTTGGAACGGACAGGGGATCGTACTGAAGCTTTCTTT.

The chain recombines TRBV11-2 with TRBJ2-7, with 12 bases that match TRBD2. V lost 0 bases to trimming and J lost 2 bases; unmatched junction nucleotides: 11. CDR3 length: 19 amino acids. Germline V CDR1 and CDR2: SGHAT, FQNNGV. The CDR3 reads CASSLDRSSGRAVAYEQYF. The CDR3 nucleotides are TGTGCCAGCAGCTTAGATCGGTCTAGCGGGAGGGCCGTTGCCTACGAGCAGTACTTC.

This CDR3 is CATSDPPGLAGARKETQYF. Here the CDR3 DNA reads TGTGCCACCAGTGATCCCCCGGGACTAGCGGGGGCACGAAAAGAGACCCAGTACTTC. This rearrangement joins TRBV24-1 to TRBJ2-5; the match to TRBD2 covers 14 bases. The CDR3 is 19 residues long. Germline V gives CDR1 KGHDR, CDR2 SFDVKD. Trimming removed 3 bases from V and 3 bases from J; junction bases left unmatched: 11.

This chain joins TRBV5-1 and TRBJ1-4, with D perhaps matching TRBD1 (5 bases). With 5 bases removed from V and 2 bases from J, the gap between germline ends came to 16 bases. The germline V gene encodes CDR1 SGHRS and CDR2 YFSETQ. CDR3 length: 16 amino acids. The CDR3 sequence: CASSLGVSRTNEKLFF. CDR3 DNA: TGCGCCAGCAGTCTAGGGGTATCGAGGACTAATGAAAAACTGTTTTTT. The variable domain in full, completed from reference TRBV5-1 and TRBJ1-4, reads KAGVTQTPRYLIKTRGQQVTLSCSPISGHRSVSWYQQTPGQGLQFLFEYFSETQRNKGNFPGRFSGRQFSNSRSEMNVSTLELGDSALYLCASSLGVSRTNEKLFFGSGTQLSVL.

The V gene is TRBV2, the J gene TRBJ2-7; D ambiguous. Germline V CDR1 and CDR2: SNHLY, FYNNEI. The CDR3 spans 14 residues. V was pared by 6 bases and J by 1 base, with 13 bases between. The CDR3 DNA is TGTGCCAGCAGATGGGTGGTCGGATCCTACGAGCAGTACTTC. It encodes CASRWVVGSYEQYF.

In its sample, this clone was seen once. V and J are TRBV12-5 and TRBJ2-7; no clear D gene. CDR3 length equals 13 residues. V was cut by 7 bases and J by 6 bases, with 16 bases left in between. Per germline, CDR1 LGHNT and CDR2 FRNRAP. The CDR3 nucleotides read TGTGCTAGTGCCCCCCGAGGCCTTTTCGAGCAGTACTTC. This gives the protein CASAPRGLFEQYF.

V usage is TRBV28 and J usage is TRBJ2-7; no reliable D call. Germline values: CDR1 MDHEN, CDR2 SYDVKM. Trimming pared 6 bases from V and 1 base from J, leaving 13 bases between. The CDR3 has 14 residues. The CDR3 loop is CASSPRSVSYEQYF. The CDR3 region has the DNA TGTGCCAGCAGCCCCCGGAGCGTTTCCTACGAGCAGTACTTC. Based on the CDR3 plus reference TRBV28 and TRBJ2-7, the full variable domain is DVKVTQSSRYLVKRTGEKVFLECVQDMDHENMFWYRQDPGLGLRLIYFSYDVKMKEKGDIPEGYSVSREKKERFSLILESASTNQTSMYLCASSPRSVSYEQYFGPGTRLTVT.

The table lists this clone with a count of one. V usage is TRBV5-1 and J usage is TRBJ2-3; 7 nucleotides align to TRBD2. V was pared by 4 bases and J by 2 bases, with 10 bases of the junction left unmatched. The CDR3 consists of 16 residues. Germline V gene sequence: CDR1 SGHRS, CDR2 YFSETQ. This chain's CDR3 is CASSTGEGRNTDTQYF. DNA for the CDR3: TGCGCCAGCAGCACCGGGGAGGGGCGGAACACAGATACGCAGTATTTT. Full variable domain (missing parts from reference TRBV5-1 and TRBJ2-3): KAGVTQTPRYLIKTRGQQVTLSCSPISGHRSVSWYQQTPGQGLQFLFEYFSETQRNKGNFPGRFSGRQFSNSRSEMNVSTLELGDSALYLCASSTGEGRNTDTQYFGPGTRLTVL.

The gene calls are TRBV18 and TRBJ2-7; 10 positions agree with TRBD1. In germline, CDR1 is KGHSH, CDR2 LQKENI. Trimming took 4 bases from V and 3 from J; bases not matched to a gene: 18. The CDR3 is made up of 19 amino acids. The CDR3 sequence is CASSRFSGTGAILSYEQYF. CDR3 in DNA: TGTGCCAGCTCACGGTTTAGTGGGACAGGGGCAATTCTCAGCTACGAGCAGTACTTC.

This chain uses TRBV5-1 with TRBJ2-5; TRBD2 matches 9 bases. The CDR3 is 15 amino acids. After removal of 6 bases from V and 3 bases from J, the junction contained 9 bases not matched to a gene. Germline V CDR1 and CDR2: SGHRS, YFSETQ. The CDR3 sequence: CASNIFSGSEETQYF. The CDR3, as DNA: TGCGCCAGCAACATTTTTAGCGGGAGTGAAGAGACCCAGTACTTC.

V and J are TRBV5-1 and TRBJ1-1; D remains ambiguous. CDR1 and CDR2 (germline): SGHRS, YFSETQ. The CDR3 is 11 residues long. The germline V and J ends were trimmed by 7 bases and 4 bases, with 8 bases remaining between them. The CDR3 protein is CASRSITEAFF. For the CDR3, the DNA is TGCGCCAGCCGATCGATCACTGAAGCTTTCTTT.

CDR3 loop: CASSLIGGRYEQYF. CDR3 bases: TGTGCCAGCAGCTTAATCGGGGGTCGGTACGAGCAGTACTTC. This chain uses TRBV11-2 with TRBJ2-7; tentative D call: TRBD2 (6 bases). V lost 2 bases, J lost 4 bases, and 12 bases lay in between. CDR3 length: 14 residues. CDR1 and CDR2 (germline): SGHAT, FQNNGV.

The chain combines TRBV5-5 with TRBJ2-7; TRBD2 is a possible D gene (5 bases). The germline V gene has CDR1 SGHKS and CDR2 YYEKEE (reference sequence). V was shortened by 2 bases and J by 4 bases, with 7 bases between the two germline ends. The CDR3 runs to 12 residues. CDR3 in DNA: TGTGCCAGCAGCTTCTCGGGGTACGAGCAGTACTTC. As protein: CASSFSGYEQYF.

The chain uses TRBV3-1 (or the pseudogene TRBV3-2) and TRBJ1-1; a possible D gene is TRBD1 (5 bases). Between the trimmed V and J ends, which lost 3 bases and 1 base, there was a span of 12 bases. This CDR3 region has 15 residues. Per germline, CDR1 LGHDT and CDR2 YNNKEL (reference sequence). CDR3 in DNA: TGTGCCAGCAGCCAGGGTGGGACGGGGAACACTGAAGCTTTCTTT. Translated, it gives CASSQGGTGNTEAFF.

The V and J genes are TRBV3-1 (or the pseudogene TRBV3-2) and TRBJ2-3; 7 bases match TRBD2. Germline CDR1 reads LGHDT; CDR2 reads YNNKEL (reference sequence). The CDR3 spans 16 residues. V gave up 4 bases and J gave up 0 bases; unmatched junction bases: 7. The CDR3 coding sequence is TGTGCCAGCAGCCTCCTGGGTAGCGGGAGCACAGATACGCAGTATTTT. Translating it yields CASSLLGSGSTDTQYF.